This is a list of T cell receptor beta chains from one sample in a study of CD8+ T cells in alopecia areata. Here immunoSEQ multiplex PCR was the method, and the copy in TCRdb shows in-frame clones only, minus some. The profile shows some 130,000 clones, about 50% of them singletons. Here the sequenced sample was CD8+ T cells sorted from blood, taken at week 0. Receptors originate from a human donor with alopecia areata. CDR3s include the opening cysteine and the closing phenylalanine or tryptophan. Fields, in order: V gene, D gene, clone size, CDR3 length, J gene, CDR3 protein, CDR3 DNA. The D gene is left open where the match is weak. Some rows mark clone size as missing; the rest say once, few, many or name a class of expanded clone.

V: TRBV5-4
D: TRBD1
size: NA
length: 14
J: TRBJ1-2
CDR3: CASSYDRGYDGYTF
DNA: TGTGCCAGCAGCTACGACAGGGGTTATGATGGCTACACCTTC

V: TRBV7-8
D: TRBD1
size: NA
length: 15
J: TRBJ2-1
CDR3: CASSPRDRADDEQFF
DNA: TGTGCCAGCAGCCCCCGGGACAGGGCTGACGATGAGCAGTTCTTC

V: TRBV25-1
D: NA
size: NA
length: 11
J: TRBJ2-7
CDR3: CASTSGDKQYF
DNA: TGTGCCAGCACCTCAGGGGACAAGCAGTACTTC

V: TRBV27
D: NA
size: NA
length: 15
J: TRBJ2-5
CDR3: CASSLLGAPPETQYF
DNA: TGTGCCAGCAGTTTACTGGGGGCTCCCCCAGAGACCCAGTACTTC

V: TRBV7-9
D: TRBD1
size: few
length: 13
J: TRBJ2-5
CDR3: CASSPGTEETQYF
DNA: TGTGCCAGCAGCCCCGGGACAGAAGAGACCCAGTACTTC

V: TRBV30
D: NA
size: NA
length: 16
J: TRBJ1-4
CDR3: CAWSVPDGVNNEKLFF
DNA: TGTGCCTGGAGTGTACCGGACGGAGTAAATAATGAAAAACTGTTTTTT

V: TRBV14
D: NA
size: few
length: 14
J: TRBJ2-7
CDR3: CASSQENRNYEQYF
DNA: TGTGCCAGCAGCCAAGAAAATCGGAACTACGAGCAGTACTTC

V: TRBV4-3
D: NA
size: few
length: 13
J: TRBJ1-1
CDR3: CASSQALQGLAFF
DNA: TGCGCCAGCAGCCAAGCTCTACAGGGTCTAGCTTTCTTT

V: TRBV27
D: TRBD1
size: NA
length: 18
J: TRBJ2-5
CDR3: CASSSLSDRESFLETQYF
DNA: TGTGCCAGCAGTTCTCTCAGTGACAGGGAATCGTTTCTAGAGACCCAGTACTTC

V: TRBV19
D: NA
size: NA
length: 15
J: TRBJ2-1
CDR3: CASSPEGQGWVEQFF
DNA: TGTGCCAGTAGTCCGGAGGGGCAGGGTTGGGTTGAGCAGTTCTTC

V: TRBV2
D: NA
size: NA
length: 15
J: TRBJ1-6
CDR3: CASSEFRPLESPLHF
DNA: TGTGCCAGCAGTGAGTTCAGGCCCTTAGAGTCACCCCTCCACTTT

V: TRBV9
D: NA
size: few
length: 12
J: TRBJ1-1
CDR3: CASSTQGTEAFF
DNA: TGTGCCAGCAGCACCCAGGGGACTGAAGCTTTCTTT

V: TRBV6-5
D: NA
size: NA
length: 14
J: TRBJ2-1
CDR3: CASSYGAAYNEQFF
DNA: TGTGCCAGCAGTTACGGGGCAGCATACAATGAGCAGTTCTTC

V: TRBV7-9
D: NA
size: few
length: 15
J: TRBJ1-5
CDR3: CASSQAGVSGQPQHF
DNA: TGTGCCAGCAGCCAGGCCGGGGTGTCTGGCCAGCCCCAGCATTTT

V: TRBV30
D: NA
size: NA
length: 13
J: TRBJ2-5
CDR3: CAWSPLDPGSQYF
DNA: TGTGCCTGGAGCCCCCTAGATCCGGGGTCCCAGTACTTC